The source of this T cell receptor beta chain is a study of early T cells in non-severe SARS-CoV-2 infection (dated by TCRdb to the early 2020s). Describing the broader study: Because TCR sequencing relied on bulk RNA taken from unsorted whole blood, pairing of alpha and beta chains was not possible.

Set within a cohort of healthcare workers in London, UK, this nested case-control study involved weekly PCR testing of nasopharyngeal swabs along with blood sampling. Between 23 and 31 March 2020, the week of the UK lockdown, healthcare workers were enrolled and then followed up weekly for as long as 16 weeks. Remarks on this clonotype: What this receptor recognizes is not known. Within one base of it there is no much larger clone, and no base qualities were kept.

Trimming accounts for 3 bases at V and 8 bases at J, while the number of junction bases matched to no gene is 6. CDR1 is given as LNHDA and CDR2 as SQIVND, both from the germline V gene (reference sequence). The CDR3 numbers 15 residues from cysteine through phenylalanine. The DNA shown is the 45-base CDR3, in frame from base 1. Library generation was performed with 5' RACE. The sequencer was a NextSeq 500. In the TCR library protocol, unique molecular identifiers were attached to individual cDNA molecules to correct for PCR bias and sequencing error. Both TCR alpha and beta chains were sequenced, and tight co-correlation was observed between alpha and beta sequence abundances in each sample. Turning to the authors' computational methods: Decombinator V4 was used to annotate TCR sequences for V gene, J gene and CDR3. Expanded TCRs were defined as changing significantly between any two time points under a Poisson model with p below 0.0001. Abundances of TCRs were expressed as counts per million after normalisation to the total number of TCRs sequenced in each sample. MAIT TCRs were defined by TRAV1-2 paired with TRAJ12, TRAJ20 or TRAJ33, and iNKT TCRs by TRAV10 paired with TRAJ18. VDJdb, accessed on 1 November 2021, was searched for TCRs annotated for CMV, EBV and SARS-CoV-2, and TCRs annotated for more than one antigen were excluded. The public reads were reprocessed in TCRdb via fastp at Q25 and MiXCR, keeping in-frame beta chains. Rows are combined by CDR3 protein, so each entry shows the most common genes and DNA. These V and J calls are TCRdb output, not the study's own analysis. The sample has nearly 95,000 distinct CDR3 sequences on record, approximately 16% of them singletons. Of the sample, approximately 5.1% is held by the ten largest clones.

What the authors observed across the whole study: VDJdb matching was skewed toward anti-spike CD8 responses and likely underestimated virus-specific expansions by missing private and CD4 specificities.

Here the chain combines TRBV19 and TRBJ2-1; a stretch of 11 junction bases matches TRBD2. The TCR comes from an adult who was a healthcare worker with PCR-confirmed SARS-CoV-2 infection or an uninfected control (not recorded which). The material was whole blood, obtained at baseline. The DNA reads TGTGCCAGTAGTATCGGACTAGCGGGTGTGGATGAGCAGTTCTTC. Translated, it reads CASSIGLAGVDEQFF.